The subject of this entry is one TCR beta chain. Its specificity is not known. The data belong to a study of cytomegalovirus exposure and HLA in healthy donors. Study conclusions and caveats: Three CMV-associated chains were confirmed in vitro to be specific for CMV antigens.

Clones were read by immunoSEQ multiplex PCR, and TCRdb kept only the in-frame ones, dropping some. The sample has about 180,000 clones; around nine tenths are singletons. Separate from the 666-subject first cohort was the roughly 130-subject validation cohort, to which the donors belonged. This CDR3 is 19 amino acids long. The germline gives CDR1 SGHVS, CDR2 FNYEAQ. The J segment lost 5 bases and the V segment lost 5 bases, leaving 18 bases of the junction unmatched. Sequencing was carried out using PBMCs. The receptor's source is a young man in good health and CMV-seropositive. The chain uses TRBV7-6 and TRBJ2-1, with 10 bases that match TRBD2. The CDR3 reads CASSVIGTALAGEDNEQFF. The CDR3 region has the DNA TGTGCCAGCAGCGTAATAGGGACAGCCCTAGCGGGGGAGGACAATGAGCAGTTCTTC.